These 19 T cell receptor beta chains came from one sample sequenced in a study of CD8 T cells in ankylosing spondylitis. Antigens of these TCRs are unknown. Regarding the study as a whole: Ankylosing spondylitis blood seemed to carry a telltale TCR beta motif made of about 8 highly homologous variants.

TCRdb redid the calling of the 5' RACE reads with MiXCR, one entry per CDR3 protein. The sample shows a few hundred thousand distinct CDR3 sequences, about a fifth of them seen only once. The specimen was blood, either unsorted or a sorted T cell fraction (not recorded which). These receptors were collected from a male donor with ankylosing spondylitis.

This clonotype was seen more than once but under ten times. The genes are TRBV2 and TRBJ2-3, with 10 bases fitting TRBD1. V dropped 5 bases and J dropped 1; count of bases not matched to a gene: 3. The germline V gene encodes CDR1 SNHLY and CDR2 FYNNEI. The CDR3 contains 15 residues. CDR3 residues: CASSPGTGGTDTQYF. In DNA form, the CDR3 reads TGTGCCAGCAGTCCGGGGACAGGGGGCACAGATACGCAGTATTTT.

The V gene is TRBV4-1, the J gene TRBJ2-5; maybe TRBD2 (6 bases). From germline, CDR1 is MGHRA and CDR2 YSYEKL. The CDR3 is 13 amino acids. Between the trimmed V and J ends, which lost 2 bases and 4 bases, there was a span of 8 bases. CDR3 region: CASSQLGGETQYF. The CDR3 bases are TGCGCCAGCAGCCAATTGGGGGGAGAGACCCAGTACTTC.

This clonotype has more than one count but fewer than ten. V usage is TRBV25-1 and J usage is TRBJ2-1; TRBD2 agrees at 10 bases. This CDR3 is 14 amino acids long. J was trimmed by 10 bases and V by 4 bases; bases with no gene match: 7. Germline-derived CDR1 and CDR2 are MGHDK and SYGVNS. The CDR3 bases are TGTGCCAGCAGTGTAGCGGGAGGTGCTGGAGAGCAGTTCTTC. Protein: CASSVAGGAGEQFF. The whole variable domain, remainder taken from reference TRBV25-1 and TRBJ2-1, is EADIYQTPRYLVIGTGKKITLECSQTMGHDKMYWYQQDPGMELHLIHYSYGVNSTEKGDLSSESTVSRIRTEHFPLTLESARPSHTSQYLCASSVAGGAGEQFFGPGTRLTVL.

This clonotype has more than one count but fewer than ten. This chain joins TRBV6-1 and TRBJ2-5, with 12 bases identical to TRBD2. V lost 4 bases, J lost 4 bases, and 4 bases stayed unmatched. The germline V gene has CDR1 MNHNS and CDR2 SASEGT. This CDR3 is 15 amino acids long. Here the CDR3 DNA reads TGTGCCAGCAGTGGACTAGCGGGAGTTCGAGAGACCCAGTACTTC. Residues: CASSGLAGVRETQYF.

This rearrangement joins TRBV29-1 to TRBJ2-3, with unresolved D. CDR1 SQVTM and CDR2 ANQGSEA come from the germline V gene. V lost 1 base, J lost 2 bases, and 4 bases lay in between. This CDR3 is built from 12 residues. CDR3 region: CSVEVTTDTQYF. CDR3 bases: TGCAGCGTTGAAGTCACCACAGATACGCAGTATTTT.

This clonotype was seen more than once but under ten times. The rearrangement links TRBV10-3 to TRBJ2-2; 11 bases line up with TRBD2. The CDR3 has 15 residues. Germline trimming cut 10 bases from V and 1 base from J; bases unmatched to any gene: 5. Looked up from germline, CDR1 is ENHRY and CDR2 is SYGVKD. The CDR3 sequence: CATGLAEQNTGELFF. The CDR3, as DNA: TGTGCCACGGGACTAGCGGAACAGAACACCGGGGAGCTGTTTTTT.

This clonotype was counted between two and nine times. The chain uses TRBV3-1 and TRBJ2-5, with D perhaps TRBD2 (7 bases). The CDR3 runs to 16 residues. The V end was cut by 2 bases, the J end by 4 bases, with 17 bases between. Germline CDR1 reads LGHDT; CDR2 reads YNNKEL (reference sequence). CDR3 in DNA: TGTGCCAGCAGCCAATTGGGGGCGGGAGCAGGAGAGACCCAGTACTTC. Protein sequence: CASSQLGAGAGETQYF.

This rearrangement joins TRBV20-1 to TRBJ1-1; TRBD1 aligns across 7 bases. J was trimmed by 2 bases and V by 4 bases; bases with no gene match: 7. CDR3 length equals 14 residues. CDR1 and CDR2 from the germline V gene are DFQATT and SNEGSKA (reference sequence). Written as DNA, the CDR3 is TGCAGTGCTAAACTTACAGGGGTAAACACTGAAGCTTTCTTT. Translation: CSAKLTGVNTEAFF.

The chain couples TRBV6-2 or TRBV6-3 to TRBJ1-6; the match to TRBD1 covers 9 bases. Trimming took 6 bases from V and 9 from J; bases not matched to a gene: 6. The CDR3 length is 14 residues. In germline, CDR1 is MNHEY, CDR2 SVGEGT. DNA of the CDR3: TGTGCCAGCAGATGGGGACAGGGAGTTTCACCCCTCCACTTT. Translated, it gives CASRWGQGVSPLHF.

The chain has TRBV15 and TRBJ1-5, with 8 bases matching TRBD1. The J segment lost 9 bases and the V segment lost 0 bases, leaving 4 bases of the junction unmatched. The CDR3 contains 14 residues. Germline CDR1 LNHNV, CDR2 YYDKDF (reference sequence). The CDR3 loop reads CATSRDRGRRPQHF. In DNA form, the CDR3 reads TGTGCCACCAGCAGAGACAGGGGGCGCCGGCCCCAGCATTTT.

In this sample, this clonotype turned up a few times. The chain uses TRBV24-1 and TRBJ2-1, with 9 bases matching TRBD2. This CDR3 has 15 residues. V shed 9 bases and J 5 bases; nucleotides not matched to a gene: 10. Germline CDR1 KGHDR, CDR2 SFDVKD. In DNA form, the CDR3 reads TGTGCCACCTCTGATGCGGGAGGGCCCGACAATGAGCAGTTCTTC. Translated: CATSDAGGPDNEQFF.

The chain uses TRBV6-2 or TRBV6-3 and TRBJ2-4, with D tentatively TRBD1 (5 bases). Per germline, CDR1 MNHEY and CDR2 SVGEGT. The V end was cut by 6 bases, the J end by 7 bases, with 13 bases between. The CDR3 is 13 residues long. The CDR3 spells CASSLQEWNIQYF. The CDR3 DNA follows: TGTGCCAGCAGCTTACAGGAGTGGAACATTCAGTACTTC.

The gene calls are TRBV5-1 and TRBJ2-2; 7 nucleotides match TRBD2. Germline CDR1 reads SGHRS; CDR2 reads YFSETQ. The CDR3 loop spans 13 amino acids. Losses at the gene ends were 0 bases for V and 10 bases for J; bases not matched to a gene: 3. CDR3 residues: CASSLVLAAELFF. Here the CDR3 DNA reads TGCGCCAGCAGCTTGGTTCTAGCGGCGGAGCTGTTTTTT.

The J gene is TRBJ2-1, the V gene TRBV18; 7 bases are a match to TRBD1. Germline CDR1 KGHSH, CDR2 LQKENI. V dropped 1 base and J dropped 2; count of bases not matched to a gene: 5. CDR3 length: 16 residues. The CDR3 region has the DNA TGTGCCAGCTCACCACGAGGGACAGAGGCCTACAATGAGCAGTTCTTC. It yields the protein CASSPRGTEAYNEQFF.

This clonotype was counted a few times. The chain joins TRBV14 to TRBJ2-1, with D possibly TRBD1 on 5 matching bases. Trimming removed 0 bases from V and 6 bases from J, with 15 bases in between. Per the germline V gene, CDR1 is SGHDN and CDR2 is FVKESK. The CDR3 covers 16 residues. As DNA, the CDR3 is TGTGCCAGCAGCCAAGACCTCTTCGTTGGGGCCAATGAGCAGTTCTTC. Translated, it gives CASSQDLFVGANEQFF.

The rearrangement uses TRBV2 and TRBJ2-2, with D possibly being TRBD1 or TRBD2 (5 bases each). The CDR3 consists of 14 residues. The V and J ends lost 7 bases and 1 base respectively, with 10 bases between them. From germline, CDR1 is SNHLY and CDR2 FYNNEI. The CDR3 sequence is CASTGTGNTGELFF. The DNA of the CDR3 is TGTGCCAGCACCGGGACGGGGAACACCGGGGAGCTGTTTTTT.

The rearrangement links TRBV30 to TRBJ2-5; D remains ambiguous. Trimming removed 3 bases from V and 2 bases from J, with 4 bases in between. The CDR3 runs 11 residues. CDR1 is GTSNPN, CDR2 SVGIG, per germline (reference sequence). In DNA form, the CDR3 reads TGTGCCTGGAGACAGCAAGAGACCCAGTACTTC. This gives the protein CAWRQQETQYF.

The chain recombines TRBV5-1 with TRBJ1-2; the match to TRBD1 covers 7 bases. The V and J ends lost 0 bases and 8 bases, in that order; junction bases with no gene match: 7. Looked up from germline, CDR1 is SGHRS and CDR2 is YFSETQ. This CDR3 spans 14 amino acids. CDR3: CASSLETGKKGYTF. The CDR3 DNA sequence: TGCGCCAGCAGCTTGGAGACAGGGAAGAAGGGCTACACCTTC.

Only a few counts were recorded for this clonotype. The chain has TRBV3-1 and TRBJ1-1; D might be TRBD1 (5 bases). Germline V gene sequence: CDR1 LGHDT, CDR2 YNNKEL (reference sequence). This CDR3 is 14 amino acids long. The germline V and J ends were trimmed by 4 bases and 5 bases, with 14 bases remaining between them. CDR3 residues: CASSPMRGGTEAFF. DNA for the CDR3: TGTGCCAGCAGCCCCATGAGGGGTGGGACTGAAGCTTTCTTT.